The 9 T cell receptor beta chains below come from one sample, sequenced in a study of blood T cell repertoires in COVID-19. TCRdb's table, derived via immunoSEQ multiplex PCR, lists solely in-frame clones and lacks some. The sample consists of some 150,000 clones, approximately 86% of them appearing once. The sequenced sample was peripheral blood. These receptors were taken from a woman aged 60-75 years with acute or convalescent COVID-19.

This chain joins TRBV28 and TRBJ1-4; TRBD1 is a possible D gene (5 bases). Germline V gene sequence: CDR1 MDHEN, CDR2 SYDVKM. The ends were cut back, 11 bases at V and 4 bases at J, with 20 bases in the middle. The CDR3 length is 15 residues. The CDR3 DNA follows: TGTGCCGTCCTCGGGGGAGAGTCAGTTAATGAAAAACTGTTTTTT. Its translation is CAVLGGESVNEKLFF.

This clone appeared a single time. The rearrangement joins TRBV19 to TRBJ2-6; the D gene is possibly TRBD2 (6 bases). V lost 4 bases, J lost 0 bases, and 19 bases lay in between. The CDR3 contains 19 residues. CDR1 LNHDA and CDR2 SQIVND come from the germline V gene (reference sequence). In DNA, the CDR3 is TGTGCCAGTAGTAGAGAGGTGGGGGGAGCCGTCTCTGGGGCCAACGTCCTGACTTTC. Encoded protein: CASSREVGGAVSGANVLTF.

This chain links TRBV28 with TRBJ1-6; D is unclear. Trimming took off 5 bases at V and 13 bases at J, with 15 bases between the two ends. In germline, CDR1 is MDHEN, CDR2 SYDVKM. CDR3 length equals 13 residues. In nucleotides, the CDR3 is TGTGCCAGCAGTGCGGACTTGTCTGCGCCCCTCCACTTT. Protein: CASSADLSAPLHF.

The V call is TRBV2, the J call TRBJ1-6; TRBD1 aligns across 8 bases. Germline CDR1 SNHLY, CDR2 FYNNEI. CDR3 size: 13 residues. With 7 bases clipped from V and 5 bases from J, the junction kept 1 base outside the gene matches. The CDR3 nucleotides read TGTGCCAGCACGGGACAGGATAATTCACCCCTCCACTTT. This codes for CASTGQDNSPLHF.

The V and J genes are TRBV7-2 and TRBJ2-7; 8 bases agree with TRBD2. The CDR3 length is 16 residues. From germline, CDR1 is SGHTA and CDR2 FQGNSA. V dropped 1 base and J dropped 4; count of bases not matched to a gene: 9. The CDR3 sequence is CASSLVGGGPTYEQYF. The CDR3 DNA follows: TGTGCCAGCAGCTTAGTTGGCGGGGGGCCGACATACGAGCAGTACTTC.

The J gene is TRBJ1-2, the V gene TRBV4-3; 7 bases align to TRBD1. The CDR3 is 18 residues long. V was pared by 0 bases and J by 1 base, with 11 bases of the junction left unmatched. Germline-derived CDR1 and CDR2 are LGHNA and YSLEER. CDR3 protein: CASSQDLGGGGINYGYTF. The CDR3 bases are TGCGCCAGCAGCCAAGATTTAGGTGGAGGGGGCATTAACTATGGCTACACCTTC.

The genes are TRBV11-2 and TRBJ1-6, with 7 bases aligning to TRBD1. CDR3 length: 15 amino acids. V shed 3 bases, J shed 8 bases, and the junction held 7 bases outside the gene matches. Germline CDR1 and CDR2: SGHAT and FQNNGV. This CDR3 is CASSFSGTVDSPLHF. The CDR3 region has the DNA TGTGCCAGCAGCTTTTCCGGGACAGTCGATTCACCCCTCCACTTT.

V is TRBV3-1 (or the pseudogene TRBV3-2) and J is TRBJ2-2, with TRBD2 matching over 7 bases. From germline, CDR1 is LGHDT and CDR2 YNNKEL (reference sequence). The ends lost 0 bases at V and 10 bases at J; junction bases unmatched: 8. The CDR3 contains 15 residues. The CDR3 region is CASSQEVGGSKELFF. The CDR3 DNA reads TGTGCCAGCAGCCAAGAAGTGGGGGGGAGCAAGGAGCTGTTTTTT.

The chain uses TRBV10-3 and TRBJ2-2; TRBD2 matches 10 bases. Germline V gene sequence: CDR1 ENHRY, CDR2 SYGVKD. The junction had 8 bases not matched to a gene; V was cut back by 2 bases and J by 2 bases. The CDR3 is made up of 18 amino acids. The CDR3 nucleotides are TGTGCCATCAGTGAGCAGAGCGGGGGGGTTGCTAACACCGGGGAGCTGTTTTTT. It yields the protein CAISEQSGGVANTGELFF.